This TCR beta chain was profiled in a study of identical twins. Study observations and caveats: Sharing of beta out-of-frame sequences by twins showed a weaker excess.

Notes on this clonotype: The target antigen is unknown.

TCRdb reprocessed the 5' RACE reads with MiXCR, giving one entry per CDR3 protein. There are 520,000 or so distinct CDR3 sequences in the sample; approximately 22% occur only once, and 0.8% to 1% lies in the top ten. These same records also appear under a second study, on T cells expressing NK-cell markers.

This clonotype was sampled from a woman aged 18-29 years in good health. What was sequenced was CD4+ T cells sorted from blood.

As DNA, the CDR3 is TGTGCCAGCAGTTTCCTCACAGGGGGCGGGGAGGCTTTCTTT. Translating it yields CASSFLTGGGEAFF. This sequence joins TRBV12-3 or TRBV12-4 and TRBJ1-1, with 9 bases fitting TRBD1. The V and J ends lost 3 bases and 11 bases, in that order; junction bases with no gene match: 10. This CDR3 has 14 residues.